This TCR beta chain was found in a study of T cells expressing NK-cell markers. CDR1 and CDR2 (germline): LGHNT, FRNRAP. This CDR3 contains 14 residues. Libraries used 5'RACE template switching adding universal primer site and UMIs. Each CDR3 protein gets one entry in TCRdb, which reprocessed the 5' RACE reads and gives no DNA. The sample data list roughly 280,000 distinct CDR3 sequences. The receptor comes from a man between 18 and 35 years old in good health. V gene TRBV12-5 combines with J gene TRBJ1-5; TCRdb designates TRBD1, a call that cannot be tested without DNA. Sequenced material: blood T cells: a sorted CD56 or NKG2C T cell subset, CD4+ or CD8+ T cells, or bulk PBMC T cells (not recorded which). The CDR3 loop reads CASGYRDTDQPQHF.